Described below is a single T cell receptor beta chain sequence and its context. Germline values: CDR1 MNHNS, CDR2 SASEGT. There are 14 residues in the CDR3. Losses at the gene ends were 8 bases for V and 3 bases for J; bases not matched to a gene: 7. The data were taken from a study of Tregs in tolerant kidney transplant recipients. Libraries were prepared by immunoSEQ multiplex PCR; TCRdb keeps only in-frame clonotypes and omits some of them. Found here are hundreds of thousands of clones, roughly four fifths of them singletons; the top ten hold around 0.68%. Specimen: CD4+ T cells from blood. The TCR was taken from a human donor in good health. This chain links TRBV6-1 with TRBJ2-7, with 10 bases identical to TRBD1. The chain's CDR3 is CASGKDRGVYEQYF. The CDR3 DNA reads as TGTGCCAGCGGAAAGGACAGGGGGGTCTACGAGCAGTACTTC.